Presented here are 23 T cell receptor beta chains from one specimen sequenced in a study of blood T cell repertoires in COVID-19. Generated by immunoSEQ multiplex PCR, the TCRdb table keeps only in-frame clones and is missing some. The table includes about 270,000 clones, around 90% detected once. Sequenced input: peripheral blood. All receptors come from a person aged 18 to 35 with COVID-19, enrolled during active disease.

The chain is built from TRBV9 and TRBJ1-2; no definite D call. Trimming shortened V by 4 bases and J by 13 bases, and 14 bases separated the two germline ends. This CDR3 region has 11 residues. The germline V gene encodes CDR1 SGDLS and CDR2 YYNGEE. As DNA, the CDR3 is TGTGCCAGCAGCAACCACCGCGGCCCCACCTTC. This translates into CASSNHRGPTF.

The rearrangement links TRBV7-9 to TRBJ2-5, with 9 bases fitting TRBD2. Trimming removed 2 bases from V and 5 bases from J; junction bases left unmatched: 3. This CDR3 has 14 amino acids. The germline CDR1 and CDR2 sequences are SEHNR and FQNEAQ (reference sequence). The CDR3 DNA sequence: TGTGCCAGCAGCTTACCTAGCGGGATTGAGACCCAGTACTTC. Residues: CASSLPSGIETQYF.

CDR3 region: CASSKGVWEGPGELFF. In DNA, the CDR3 is TGTGCCAGCAGCAAAGGGGTGTGGGAGGGCCCCGGGGAGCTGTTTTTT. The V call is TRBV21-1, the J call TRBJ2-2; TRBD2 reflects the table's D call only, with no check against the DNA. TRBV21-1 is a pseudogene. The CDR3 contains 16 residues.

This clone has a single count. The limits of the CDR3 on the DNA are not certain, so only TCRdb's listed CDR3 is given. The chain employs TRBV19 and TRBJ1-4. The CDR3 is 14 amino acids in total, end residues counted. CDR1 is LNHDA, CDR2 SQIVND, per germline (reference sequence). The CDR3 spells CASSSGGVREKLFF.

CDR3 residues: CASSQGQGVSETQYF. CDR3 nucleotide sequence: TGCGCCAGCAGCCAAGGGCAGGGGGTGAGTGAGACCCAGTACTTC. This sequence joins TRBV4-1 and TRBJ2-5; 7 nucleotides line up with TRBD1. After removal of 1 base from V and 5 bases from J, the junction contained 7 bases not matched to a gene. The germline gives CDR1 MGHRA, CDR2 YSYEKL. This CDR3 has 15 residues.

V and J are TRBV7-8 and TRBJ2-3; 12 bases are shared with TRBD2. Per germline, CDR1 SGHVS and CDR2 FQNEAQ. The CDR3 has 15 residues. Germline trimming cut 4 bases from V and 4 bases from J; bases unmatched to any gene: 3. CDR3 protein: CASSSGLAGSDTQYF. DNA of the CDR3: TGTGCCAGCAGCTCCGGACTAGCGGGATCAGATACGCAGTATTTT.

The V call is TRBV11-2, the J call TRBJ2-1, with 8 bases fitting TRBD2. The germline CDR1 and CDR2 sequences are SGHAT and FQNNGV. This CDR3 spans 18 amino acids. Trimming took 2 bases from V and 7 from J; bases not matched to a gene: 16. The CDR3 DNA reads as TGTGCCAGCAGCTTATTTTTAGCACGTTTAGCGGGAAATAATGAGCAGTTCTTC. Translated, it gives CASSLFLARLAGNNEQFF. The whole variable domain, filled in from reference TRBV11-2 and TRBJ2-1, reads EAGVAQSPRYKIIEKRQSVAFWCNPISGHATLYWYQQILGQGPKLLIQFQNNGVVDDSQLPKDRFSAERLKGVDSTLKIQPAKLEDSAVYLCASSLFLARLAGNNEQFFGPGTRLTVL.

The CDR3 DNA is TGTGCCAGCAGCAAACGACAAGGGACAGGGGTTTACGAGCAGTACTTC. Its protein product is CASSKRQGTGVYEQYF. The V gene is TRBV7-9, the J gene TRBJ2-7; 10 bases are a match to TRBD1. Germline-derived CDR1 and CDR2 are SEHNR and FQNEAQ (reference sequence). This CDR3 is built from 16 residues. Germline trimming cut 5 bases from V and 4 bases from J; bases unmatched to any gene: 11.

The chain combines TRBV6-5 with TRBJ2-7, with a tentative D call TRBD1 (5 bases). Germline V gene lookup returns CDR1 MNHEY and CDR2 SVGAGI. This CDR3 is 13 amino acids long. V was clipped by 6 bases and J by 6 bases, with 15 bases between them. CDR3 sequence reads: CASSQGKTGEQYF. The DNA for the CDR3 is TGTGCCAGCAGCCAGGGAAAGACCGGCGAGCAGTACTTC.

The chain carries TRBV2 and TRBJ2-1, with TRBD2 matching 11 bases. There are 16 residues in the CDR3. V shed 3 bases, J shed 4 bases, and the junction held 5 bases outside the gene matches. CDR1 is SNHLY and CDR2 is FYNNEI in the germline V gene. CDR3 sequence (DNA): TGTGCCAGCAGTGAGCTGGGACTAGCGGAGTACAATGAGCAGTTCTTC. It codes for CASSELGLAEYNEQFF.

The J gene is TRBJ1-1, the V gene TRBV6-5; possible D gene TRBD1, 6 bases. The V end lost 6 bases, the J end lost 6 bases, and 17 bases lay between the germline ends. This CDR3 region has 14 residues. Looked up from germline, CDR1 is MNHEY and CDR2 is SVGAGI. This CDR3 reads CASRKPGQISEAFF. The CDR3 DNA reads as TGTGCCAGCAGGAAACCGGGACAAATCTCTGAAGCTTTCTTT.

The chain recombines TRBV5-1 with TRBJ2-7; 7 bases align to TRBD1. Germline V lookup: CDR1 SGHRS, CDR2 YFSETQ. V shed 5 bases and J 5 bases; nucleotides not matched to a gene: 13. CDR3 length: 15 residues. CDR3: CASSFGSGGVDEQYF. In DNA form, the CDR3 reads TGCGCCAGCAGTTTCGGTTCAGGGGGTGTCGACGAGCAGTACTTC. Looking up the rest from reference TRBV5-1 and TRBJ2-7 gives the full variable domain: KAGVTQTPRYLIKTRGQQVTLSCSPISGHRSVSWYQQTPGQGLQFLFEYFSETQRNKGNFPGRFSGRQFSNSRSEMNVSTLELGDSALYLCASSFGSGGVDEQYFGPGTRLTVT.

This rearrangement joins TRBV11-2 to TRBJ2-1; 12 bases are shared with TRBD2. The CDR3 totals 15 residues. Looked up from germline, CDR1 is SGHAT and CDR2 is FQNNGV. With V trimmed by 5 bases and J by 8 bases, 7 bases remained unmatched. CDR3 sequence reads: CASSLGLAGQDEQFF. The DNA of the CDR3 is TGTGCCAGCAGCCTAGGACTAGCGGGACAGGATGAGCAGTTCTTC.

The chain joins TRBV4-1 to TRBJ1-5, with 10 nucleotides matching TRBD1. The CDR3 length is 18 residues. Trimming cost V 4 bases and J 1 base; bases outside gene matches: 10. Germline values: CDR1 MGHRA, CDR2 YSYEKL. CDR3 in amino acids: CASSPRDRGSGSNQPQHF. CDR3 bases: TGCGCCAGCAGCCCCCGGGACAGGGGTTCCGGGAGCAATCAGCCCCAGCATTTT.

This rearrangement joins TRBV28 to TRBJ1-6; D gene uncertain. Trimming removed 6 bases at V and 0 bases at J, with 9 bases between. From germline, CDR1 is MDHEN and CDR2 SYDVKM. The CDR3 runs 15 residues. CDR3 DNA sequence: TGTGCCAGCAGCGAGACATTCTCCTATAATTCACCCCTCCACTTT. Translating gives CASSETFSYNSPLHF.

J is TRBJ2-1 and V is TRBV5-5; D possibly corresponds to TRBD2 (6 bases). The V end was cut by 4 bases, the J end by 12 bases, with 26 bases between. CDR3 length equals 16 residues. Germline V lookup: CDR1 SGHKS, CDR2 YYEKEE (reference sequence). This chain's CDR3 is CASSPSGLEGTYGQFF. DNA for the CDR3: TGTGCCAGCAGCCCGTCGGGACTGGAAGGCACGTATGGGCAGTTCTTC. The full variable domain, completed using reference TRBV5-5 and TRBJ2-1, is DAGVTQSPTHLIKTRGQQVTLRCSPISGHKSVSWYQQVLGQGPQFIFQYYEKEERGRGNFPDRFSARQFPNYSSELNVNALLLGDSALYLCASSPSGLEGTYGQFFGPGTRLTVL.

The chain links TRBV28 to TRBJ2-1; weak D call: TRBD2 (6 bases). CDR1 and CDR2 from the germline V gene are MDHEN and SYDVKM. Trimming shortened V by 4 bases and J by 4 bases, and 14 bases separated the two germline ends. The length of the CDR3 is 15 residues. The CDR3 protein is CASSSPGLGYNEQFF. The CDR3 DNA sequence: TGTGCCAGCAGTTCACCGGGACTGGGATACAATGAGCAGTTCTTC.

The CDR3 loop is CASSQYDRGFEQYF. In DNA form, the CDR3 reads TGTGCCAGCAGCCAATATGACAGGGGGTTCGAGCAGTACTTC. V usage is TRBV14 and J usage is TRBJ2-7; TRBD1 matches 9 bases. V gave up 2 bases and J gave up 6 bases; unmatched junction bases: 5. Germline-derived CDR1 and CDR2 are SGHDN and FVKESK. The CDR3 sequence is 14 residues long.

V gene TRBV9 combines with J gene TRBJ1-2, with unresolved D. The CDR3 contains 14 residues. The germline V gene encodes CDR1 SGDLS and CDR2 YYNGEE. Deletions cut 6 bases from V and 8 bases from J, with 20 bases between. Here the CDR3 DNA reads TGTGCCAGCAACCCTCCTGGGGAAAGCGGGGGCTACACCTTC. It translates to CASNPPGESGGYTF.

The J gene is TRBJ2-1, the V gene TRBV2, with 9 bases aligning to TRBD1. Germline-derived CDR1 and CDR2 are SNHLY and FYNNEI. The V and J ends lost 7 bases and 5 bases, in that order; junction bases with no gene match: 9. The CDR3 covers 15 residues. DNA of the CDR3: TGTGCCAGCATAAGAGAACAGGGGGCTCACAATGAGCAGTTCTTC. As protein: CASIREQGAHNEQFF.

The V and J genes are TRBV11-2 and TRBJ2-7, with D tentatively TRBD1 (5 bases). V lost 5 bases, J lost 0 bases, and 17 bases lay in between. The CDR3 has 16 amino acids. Germline V gene data show CDR1 as SGHAT and CDR2 as FQNNGV. Here the CDR3 DNA reads TGTGCCAGCAGCCCCTTCCAGGGCCTCAGCTCCTACGAGCAGTACTTC. Its translation is CASSPFQGLSSYEQYF.

V and J are TRBV7-9 and TRBJ2-7; no clear D gene. Germline V gene lookup returns CDR1 SEHNR and CDR2 FQNEAQ (reference sequence). There are 14 residues in the CDR3. V dropped 2 bases and J dropped 0 bases, with 8 bases sitting between them. This CDR3 reads CASSLSLASYEQYF. The CDR3 nucleotides read TGTGCCAGCAGCTTATCGTTGGCCTCCTACGAGCAGTACTTC.

The chain employs TRBV20-1 and TRBJ2-1; TRBD2 aligns across 14 bases. The ends lost 3 bases at V and 0 bases at J; junction bases unmatched: 10. From germline, CDR1 is DFQATT and CDR2 SNEGSKA (reference sequence). The CDR3 consists of 19 residues. In DNA form, the CDR3 reads TGCAGTGCTAGTCCCCGGACTAGCGGGAGGCCCCGCTCCTACAATGAGCAGTTCTTC. Encoded protein: CSASPRTSGRPRSYNEQFF.